A single sample is the source of the 19 T cell receptor beta chains below, sequenced in a study of T cells expressing NK-cell markers. TCRdb re-called the 5' RACE reads and gives one entry per CDR3 protein, without DNA. This sample's table reports about 400,000 distinct CDR3 sequences. Sequencing used blood T cells: a sorted CD56 or NKG2C T cell subset, CD4+ or CD8+ T cells, or bulk PBMC T cells (not recorded which). These receptor sequences come from a woman aged 45-60 years in good health.

The rearrangement links TRBV5-1 to TRBJ2-1. The CDR3 contains 15 residues. CDR1 SGHRS and CDR2 YFSETQ come from the germline V gene. The CDR3 sequence is CASSLMPPTYNEQFF.

The chain employs TRBV25-1 and TRBJ2-7; TCRdb outputs TRBD2, but without DNA this stays unchecked. The length of the CDR3 is 15 residues. The V gene's germline CDR1 is MGHDK and CDR2 SYGVNS. The CDR3 loop reads CASSESSGFSYEQYF.

V usage is TRBV5-1 and J usage is TRBJ2-1; absent DNA, TCRdb's TRBD1 call cannot be checked. The V gene's germline CDR1 is SGHRS and CDR2 YFSETQ. The CDR3 has 17 residues. CDR3 sequence: CASSLVPDRDRDNEQFF. The complete variable domain, with remaining parts taken from reference TRBV5-1 and TRBJ2-1, reads KAGVTQTPRYLIKTRGQQVTLSCSPISGHRSVSWYQQTPGQGLQFLFEYFSETQRNKGNFPGRFSGRQFSNSRSEMNVSTLELGDSALYLCASSLVPDRDRDNEQFFGPGTRLTVL.

The V gene is TRBV10-1, the J gene TRBJ1-2; TCRdb proposes TRBD1, but this gene call is untestable without DNA. This CDR3 has 16 residues. Per germline, CDR1 WNHNN and CDR2 SYGVQD (reference sequence). CDR3: CASSDGGTGIFGGYTF.

The chain joins TRBV27 to TRBJ2-3; no DNA is available, so the TRBD1 call from TCRdb remains unchecked. Germline V gene sequence: CDR1 MNHEY, CDR2 SMNVEV (reference sequence). CDR3 length equals 14 residues. CDR3 sequence reads: CASSPGSFTDTQYF.

The V call is TRBV14, the J call TRBJ1-3. CDR3 length: 13 residues. Germline V CDR1 and CDR2: SGHDN, FVKESK. CDR3 sequence reads: CASSLGLGNTIYF.

V usage is TRBV2 and J usage is TRBJ2-7; TCRdb indicates TRBD2, and absent DNA this call remains unverified. The CDR3 runs 15 residues. Germline CDR1 SNHLY, CDR2 FYNNEI. The CDR3 region is CASIPAGGPAYEQYF.

The CDR3 protein is CASSLFNPENTEAFF. The chain carries TRBV5-1 and TRBJ1-1. The germline gives CDR1 SGHRS, CDR2 YFSETQ. The CDR3 has 15 amino acids.

This chain links TRBV7-9 with TRBJ2-1. CDR1 is SEHNR and CDR2 is FQNEAQ in the germline V gene (reference sequence). The CDR3 covers 14 residues. The CDR3 sequence is CASSRPGSYNEQFF.

The chain joins TRBV10-2 to TRBJ2-2; TCRdb selects TRBD2, and the lack of DNA leaves this call unchecked. Germline lookup yields CDR1 WSHSY and CDR2 SAAADI. CDR3 size: 16 residues. Here the CDR3 reads CASSTLAGAYTGELFF.

The gene calls are TRBV29-1 and TRBJ2-1; TCRdb's assignment of TRBD2 cannot be checked, as there is no DNA. The CDR3 length is 13 residues. Germline CDR1 and CDR2: SQVTM and ANQGSEA. CDR3 loop: CSVVLTSHNEQFF.

This chain uses TRBV7-6 with TRBJ2-5; TCRdb designates TRBD2, a call that cannot be tested without DNA. There are 14 residues in the CDR3. The germline V gene encodes CDR1 SGHVS and CDR2 FNYEAQ. CDR3 in amino acids: CASTLSGTTETQYF.

The chain employs TRBV4-1 and TRBJ2-5; without DNA, the TCRdb call of TRBD2 cannot be checked. The CDR3 consists of 15 residues. Germline V gives CDR1 MGHRA, CDR2 YSYEKL. This CDR3 reads CASSQPGQARETQYF.

The CDR3 is CSARDDSGIYNEQFF. The chain carries TRBV20-1 and TRBJ2-1; there is no DNA to check the TCRdb D call of TRBD2. Germline lookup yields CDR1 DFQATT and CDR2 SNEGSKA (reference sequence). This CDR3 has 15 amino acids.

The chain employs TRBV7-8 and TRBJ2-6; the D call from TCRdb, TRBD1, cannot be confirmed without DNA. This CDR3 is 17 amino acids long. Germline V gene lookup returns CDR1 SGHVS and CDR2 FQNEAQ. CDR3 protein: CASSLSPPGAGANVLTF.

The CDR3 reads CASSHDGTSGVIYNEQFF. This chain joins TRBV3-1 and TRBJ2-1; TCRdb designates TRBD2, a call that cannot be tested without DNA. The CDR3 covers 18 residues. The germline V gene has CDR1 LGHDT and CDR2 YNNKEL (reference sequence).

V and J are TRBV13 and TRBJ2-2; TCRdb picks TRBD2, but there is no DNA to check that call. Germline V gives CDR1 PRHDT, CDR2 FYEKMQ (reference sequence). The CDR3 covers 18 residues. CDR3 amino acids: CASSLEATSGSNTGELFF.

The rearrangement uses TRBV10-3 and TRBJ1-1; as DNA is missing, the TRBD1 call by TCRdb cannot be tested. The length of the CDR3 is 12 residues. The germline V gene has CDR1 ENHRY and CDR2 SYGVKD. CDR3 protein: CATGQGNTEAFF.

The chain uses TRBV5-1 and TRBJ2-7; TCRdb designates TRBD1, a call that cannot be tested without DNA. The CDR3 extends over 15 amino acids. Germline values: CDR1 SGHRS, CDR2 YFSETQ. The CDR3 protein is CASSLVPGTRNEQYF.